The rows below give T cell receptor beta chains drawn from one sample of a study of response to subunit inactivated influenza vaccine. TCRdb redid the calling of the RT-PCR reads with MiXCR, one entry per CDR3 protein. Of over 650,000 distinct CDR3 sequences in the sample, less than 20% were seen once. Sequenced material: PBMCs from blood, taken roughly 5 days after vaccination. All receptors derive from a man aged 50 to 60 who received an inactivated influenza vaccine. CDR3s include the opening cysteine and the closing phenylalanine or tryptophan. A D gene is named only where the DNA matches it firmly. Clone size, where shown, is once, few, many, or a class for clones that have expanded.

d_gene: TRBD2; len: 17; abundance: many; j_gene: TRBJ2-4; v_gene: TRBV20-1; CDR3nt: TGCAGTGCTAGAGGACCACTAGCGACCCTAGCCAAAAACATTCAGTACTTC; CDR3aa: CSARGPLATLAKNIQYF
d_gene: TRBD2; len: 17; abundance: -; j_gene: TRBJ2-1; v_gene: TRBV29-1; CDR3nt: TGCAGCGCCCGCCTGGGGCGCGGGAGAGGGTCCTACAATGAGCAGTTCTTC; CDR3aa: CSARLGRGRGSYNEQFF
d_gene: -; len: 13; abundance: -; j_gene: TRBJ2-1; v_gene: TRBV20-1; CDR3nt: TGCAGTGCCACGCAAAGCGGCCACAATGAGCAGTTCTTC; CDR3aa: CSATQSGHNEQFF
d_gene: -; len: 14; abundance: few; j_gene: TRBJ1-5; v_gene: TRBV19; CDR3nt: TGTGCCAGTAGTATAATGGCAGGTAATCAGCCCCAGCATTTT; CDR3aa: CASSIMAGNQPQHF
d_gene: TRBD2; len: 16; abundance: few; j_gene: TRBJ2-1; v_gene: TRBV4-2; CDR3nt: TGTGCCAGCAGCCAAGATCCGGCGGGGGGGAACAATGAGCAGTTCTTC; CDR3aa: CASSQDPAGGNNEQFF
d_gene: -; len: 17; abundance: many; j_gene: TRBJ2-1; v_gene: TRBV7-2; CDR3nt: TGTGCCAGCAGCCCCTCAGGGCTGAGGTCCCTTTTCAATGAGCAGTTCTTC; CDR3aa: CASSPSGLRSLFNEQFF
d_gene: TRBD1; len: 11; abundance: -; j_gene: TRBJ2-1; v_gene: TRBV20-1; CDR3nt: TGCAGTGCTAGAGAACAGGGGGCCGGGTTCTTC; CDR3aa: CSAREQGAGFF
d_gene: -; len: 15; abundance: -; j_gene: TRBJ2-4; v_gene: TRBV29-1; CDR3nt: TGCAGCGTTGTATCTCTTGCTGGGGGGCGGCAGCTTCAGTACTTC; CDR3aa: CSVVSLAGGRQLQYF
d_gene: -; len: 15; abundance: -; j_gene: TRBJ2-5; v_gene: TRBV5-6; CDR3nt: TGTGCCAGCAGCTTGGAGGCGGGGCCACAAGAGACCCAGTACTTC; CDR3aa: CASSLEAGPQETQYF
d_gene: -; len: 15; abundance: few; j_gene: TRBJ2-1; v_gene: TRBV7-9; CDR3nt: TGTGCCAGCGGACATAGTCCTCCTAGGGGCGATGAGCAGTTCTTC; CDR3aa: CASGHSPPRGDEQFF
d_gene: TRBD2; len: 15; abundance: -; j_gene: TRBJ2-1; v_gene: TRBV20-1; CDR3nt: TGCAGTGCCGTGACCGTTACTAGCGGGACCAATGAGCAGTTCTTC; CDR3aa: CSAVTVTSGTNEQFF
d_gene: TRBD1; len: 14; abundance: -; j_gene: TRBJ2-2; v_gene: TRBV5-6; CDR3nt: TGTGCCAGCAGCTCGAGGGGGCGAATCGGGGAGCTGTTTTTT; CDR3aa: CASSSRGRIGELFF
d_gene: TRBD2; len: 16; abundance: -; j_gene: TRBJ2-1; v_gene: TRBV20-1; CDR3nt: TGCAGTGCTGGGGATCCTAGCGGGAAACCTTACAATGAGCAGTTCTTC; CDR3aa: CSAGDPSGKPYNEQFF
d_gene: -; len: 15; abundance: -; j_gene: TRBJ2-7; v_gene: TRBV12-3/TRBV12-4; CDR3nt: TGTGCCAGCCCGATACAAGAGGGGATCTACGTGGAGCAGTACTTC; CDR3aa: CASPIQEGIYVEQYF
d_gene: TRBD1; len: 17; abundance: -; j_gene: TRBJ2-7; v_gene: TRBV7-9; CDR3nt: TGTGCCAGCAGCTTCGTGGACAGGGGGCCTCTACCCTACGAGCAGTACTTC; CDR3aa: CASSFVDRGPLPYEQYF
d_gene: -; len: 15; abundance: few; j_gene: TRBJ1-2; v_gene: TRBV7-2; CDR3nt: TGTGCCAGCAGCTTAGTTGTGGGCGGTAGCTATGGCTACACCTTC; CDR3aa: CASSLVVGGSYGYTF
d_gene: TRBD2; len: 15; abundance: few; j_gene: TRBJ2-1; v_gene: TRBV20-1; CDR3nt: TGCAGTGCTAGTGGTCTAGCGGACGCCTTAGGGGAGCAGTTCTTC; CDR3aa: CSASGLADALGEQFF
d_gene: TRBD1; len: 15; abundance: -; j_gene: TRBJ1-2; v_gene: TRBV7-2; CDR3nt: TGTGCCAGCAGAGCCAGTACAGGGGGCGTCTATGGCTACACCTTC; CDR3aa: CASRASTGGVYGYTF
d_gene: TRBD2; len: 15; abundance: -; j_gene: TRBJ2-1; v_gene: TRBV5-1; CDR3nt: TGCGCCAGCAGCTTCGCGGGAAGGGACTACAAGGAGCAGTTCTTC; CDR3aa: CASSFAGRDYKEQFF
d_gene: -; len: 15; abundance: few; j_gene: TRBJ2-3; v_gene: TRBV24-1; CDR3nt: TGTGCCACCAGTGTCCTACCCTTCCGGGCAGATACGCAGTATTTT; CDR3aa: CATSVLPFRADTQYF
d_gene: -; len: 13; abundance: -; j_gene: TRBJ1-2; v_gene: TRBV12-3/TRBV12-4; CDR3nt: TGTGCCAGCAATCCGGGGGGGTATGGCGGCTACACCTTC; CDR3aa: CASNPGGYGGYTF
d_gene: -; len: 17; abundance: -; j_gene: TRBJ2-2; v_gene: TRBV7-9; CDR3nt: TGTGCCAGCAAGCCGGCGGGCTCACTCTTGAACACCGGGGAGCTGTTTTTT; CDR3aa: CASKPAGSLLNTGELFF
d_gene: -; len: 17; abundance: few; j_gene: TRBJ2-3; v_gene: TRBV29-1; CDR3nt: TGCAGCGTTGAACAACCGGGACATAGTTCGGGCACAGATACGCAGTATTTT; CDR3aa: CSVEQPGHSSGTDTQYF
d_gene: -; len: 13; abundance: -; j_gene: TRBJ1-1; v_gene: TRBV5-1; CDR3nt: TGCGCCAGCAGCGGCCCGGCGAACACTGAAGCTTTCTTT; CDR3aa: CASSGPANTEAFF
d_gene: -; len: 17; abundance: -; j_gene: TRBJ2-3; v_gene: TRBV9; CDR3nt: TGTGCCAGCAGCCCCGACAACATCTTCCTTATTCCAGATACGCAGTATTTT; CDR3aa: CASSPDNIFLIPDTQYF
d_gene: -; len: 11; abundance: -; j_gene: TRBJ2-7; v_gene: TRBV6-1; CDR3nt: TGTGCCAGCCTCTACTCCTACGAGCAGTACTTC; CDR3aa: CASLYSYEQYF
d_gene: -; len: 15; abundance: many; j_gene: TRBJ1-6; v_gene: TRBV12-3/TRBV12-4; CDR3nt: TGTGCCAGCAGTTTAAGGCAGGGCCAAGTCTCACCCCTCCACTTT; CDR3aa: CASSLRQGQVSPLHF
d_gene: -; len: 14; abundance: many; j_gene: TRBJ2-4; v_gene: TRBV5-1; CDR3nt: TGCGCCAGCAGCTTGGGTTACGGTGGAGACATTCAGTACTTC; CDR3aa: CASSLGYGGDIQYF
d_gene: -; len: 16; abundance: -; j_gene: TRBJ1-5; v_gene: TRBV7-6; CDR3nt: TGTGCCAGCAGCCTACAGACCGGGGGTGCAAATCAGCCCCAGCATTTT; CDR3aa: CASSLQTGGANQPQHF
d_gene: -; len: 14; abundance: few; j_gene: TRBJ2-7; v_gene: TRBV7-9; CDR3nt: TGTGCCAGCAGCCACAGCGGGCCGACCTACGAGCAGTACTTC; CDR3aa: CASSHSGPTYEQYF
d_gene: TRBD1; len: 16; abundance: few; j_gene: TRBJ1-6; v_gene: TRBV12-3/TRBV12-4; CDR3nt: TGTGCCAGCAGGGGACAGGGCAGCTCCTATAATTCACCCCTCCACTTT; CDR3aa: CASRGQGSSYNSPLHF
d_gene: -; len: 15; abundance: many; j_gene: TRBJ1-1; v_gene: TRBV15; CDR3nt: TGTGCCACCAGCAGAGATTCGTACAGGGTCGATGAAGCTTTCTTT; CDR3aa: CATSRDSYRVDEAFF
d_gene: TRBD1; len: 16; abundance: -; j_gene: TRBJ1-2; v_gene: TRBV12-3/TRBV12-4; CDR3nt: TGTGCCAGCAGTTTAGCAGGCCGGGGACAGGACTATGGCTACACCTTC; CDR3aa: CASSLAGRGQDYGYTF
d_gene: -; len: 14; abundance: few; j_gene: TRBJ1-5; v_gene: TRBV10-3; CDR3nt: TGTGCCACGAAGATACAGGGAGACAATCAGCCCCAGCATTTT; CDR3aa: CATKIQGDNQPQHF
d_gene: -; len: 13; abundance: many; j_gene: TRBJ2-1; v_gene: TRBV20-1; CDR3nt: TGCAGTGCTACCCCCTTAGTGTACAATGAGCAGTTCTTC; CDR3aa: CSATPLVYNEQFF
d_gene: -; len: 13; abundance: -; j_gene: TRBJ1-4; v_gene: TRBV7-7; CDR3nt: TGTGCCAGCAGCTTAAAGATGGGGGAAAAACTGTTTTTT; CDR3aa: CASSLKMGEKLFF
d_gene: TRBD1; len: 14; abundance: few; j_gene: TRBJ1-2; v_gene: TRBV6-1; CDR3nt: TGTGCCAGCAGGGAGGGGGCGATGGGCTATGGCTACACCTTC; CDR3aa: CASREGAMGYGYTF
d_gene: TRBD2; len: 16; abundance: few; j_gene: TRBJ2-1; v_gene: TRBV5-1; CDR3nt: TGCGCCAGCAGCCGAGGGGGGACTAGCGGGGGCAATGAGCAGTTCTTC; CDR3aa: CASSRGGTSGGNEQFF
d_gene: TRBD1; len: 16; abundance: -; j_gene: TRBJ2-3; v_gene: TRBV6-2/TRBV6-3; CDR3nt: TGTGCCAGCAGTACGGACAGGGCGGTCGGCACAGATACGCAGTATTTT; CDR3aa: CASSTDRAVGTDTQYF
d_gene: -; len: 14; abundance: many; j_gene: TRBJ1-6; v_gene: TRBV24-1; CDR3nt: TGTGCCACCAGTGACTCGGGAGTGACGTCACCCCTCCACTTT; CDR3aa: CATSDSGVTSPLHF
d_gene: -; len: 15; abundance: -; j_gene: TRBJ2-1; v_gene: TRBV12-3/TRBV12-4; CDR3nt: TGTGCCAGCAGTTTTCTGGGGGGAGGAAGGAATGAGCAGTTCTTC; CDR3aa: CASSFLGGGRNEQFF
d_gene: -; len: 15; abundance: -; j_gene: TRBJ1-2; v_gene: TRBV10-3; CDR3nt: TGTGCCATCAGGGTGAGGGCCCTAGCTAACTATGGCTACACCTTC; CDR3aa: CAIRVRALANYGYTF
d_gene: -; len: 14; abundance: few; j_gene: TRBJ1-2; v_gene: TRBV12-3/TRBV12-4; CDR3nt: TGTGCCAGCAGTTCCCGACAGAGCAACTATGGCTACACCTTC; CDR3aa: CASSSRQSNYGYTF
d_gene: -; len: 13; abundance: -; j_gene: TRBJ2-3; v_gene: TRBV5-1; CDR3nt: TGCGCCAGCAGCTCCGCACGTGCAGATACGCAGTATTTT; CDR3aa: CASSSARADTQYF
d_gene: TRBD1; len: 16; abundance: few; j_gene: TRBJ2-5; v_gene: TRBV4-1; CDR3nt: TGCGCCAGCAGCCAAGAGGGACAGGCCTTTCAAGAGACCCAGTACTTC; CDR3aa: CASSQEGQAFQETQYF
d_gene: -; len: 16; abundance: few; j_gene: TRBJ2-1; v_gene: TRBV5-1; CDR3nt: TGCGCCAGCAGCTTGGCTCACGGGACTTTTTTGGATGAGCAGTTCTTC; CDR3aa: CASSLAHGTFLDEQFF
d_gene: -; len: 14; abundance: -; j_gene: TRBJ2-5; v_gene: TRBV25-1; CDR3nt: TGTGCCAGCATAGGGGGGGGTGCGTGGGAGACCCAGTACTTC; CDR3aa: CASIGGGAWETQYF
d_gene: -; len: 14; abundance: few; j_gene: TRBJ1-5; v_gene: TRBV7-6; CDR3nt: TGTGCCAGCAGCAGGGACCTCACAACCCAGCCCCAGCATTTT; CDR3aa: CASSRDLTTQPQHF